This T cell receptor beta chain stems from a study of cytomegalovirus exposure and HLA in healthy donors. Study findings and constraints: CMV antigen specificity was confirmed in vitro for a few CMV-associated chains.

Trimming removed 0 bases at V and 6 bases at J, with 12 bases between. Per germline, CDR1 SGHDN and CDR2 FVKESK. This CDR3 spans 15 amino acids. A note on this clone: What it binds is not known.

TCRdb's table, derived via immunoSEQ multiplex PCR, lists solely in-frame clones and lacks some. Among fewer than 60,000 clones listed, 94% were seen once. The TCR sequence derives from a woman aged 18-30 years in good health and CMV-seropositive. This chain links TRBV14 with TRBJ1-5; D gene ambiguous. Sequenced material: PBMCs. CDR3: CASSQDYRGFQPQHF. The DNA of the CDR3 is TGTGCCAGCAGCCAAGACTATCGAGGGTTTCAGCCCCAGCATTTT.